This T cell receptor (beta chain) was recovered during a study of blood T cell repertoires in COVID-19. There are 16 residues in the CDR3. The germline V gene encodes CDR1 MNHEY and CDR2 SMNVEV (reference sequence). Trimming took off 4 bases at V and 4 bases at J, with 18 bases between the two ends. As handled by the study authors: Estimated nucleated cell counts came from reference gene primer amplification. Clones were sequenced by immunoSEQ multiplex PCR, and TCRdb holds only the in-frame ones, with some missing. Clone size and the V and J calls come from that table; the DNA yielded D and trimming. The sample carries 85,000 to 130,000 clones, around four fifths recorded once.

The sequenced sample was peripheral blood. This sequence was found in a man aged 60-69 years with acute or convalescent COVID-19. This sequence joins TRBV27 and TRBJ2-3; weak D call: TRBD1 (5 bases). The CDR3, as DNA: TGTGCCAGCAGTTCCCTAGGCAGGGCGTTGTCAGATACGCAGTATTTT. Translating it yields CASSSLGRALSDTQYF.